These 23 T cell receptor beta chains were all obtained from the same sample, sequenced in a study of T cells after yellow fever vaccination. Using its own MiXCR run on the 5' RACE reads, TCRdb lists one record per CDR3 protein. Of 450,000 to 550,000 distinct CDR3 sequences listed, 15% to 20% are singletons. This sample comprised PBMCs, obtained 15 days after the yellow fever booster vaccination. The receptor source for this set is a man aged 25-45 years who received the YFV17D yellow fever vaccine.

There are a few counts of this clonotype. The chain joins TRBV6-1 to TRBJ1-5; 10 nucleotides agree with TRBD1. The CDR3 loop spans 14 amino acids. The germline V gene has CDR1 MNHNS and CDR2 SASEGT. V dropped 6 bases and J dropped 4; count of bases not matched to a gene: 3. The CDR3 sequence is CASRRTGGNQPQHF. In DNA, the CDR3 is TGTGCCAGCAGACGGACAGGGGGGAATCAGCCCCAGCATTTT.

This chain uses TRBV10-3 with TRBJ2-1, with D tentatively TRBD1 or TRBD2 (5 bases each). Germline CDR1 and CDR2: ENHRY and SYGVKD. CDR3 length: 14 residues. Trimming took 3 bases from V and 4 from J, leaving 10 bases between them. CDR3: CAISDRGEYNEQFF. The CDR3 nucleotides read TGTGCCATCAGTGATAGGGGAGAGTACAATGAGCAGTTCTTC.

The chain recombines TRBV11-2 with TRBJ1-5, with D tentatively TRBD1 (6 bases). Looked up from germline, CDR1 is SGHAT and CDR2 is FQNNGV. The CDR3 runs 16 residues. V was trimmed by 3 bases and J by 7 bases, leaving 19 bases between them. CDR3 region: CASSFSAGASSQPQHF. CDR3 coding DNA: TGTGCCAGCAGCTTCTCGGCAGGGGCTAGCTCCCAGCCCCAGCATTTT.

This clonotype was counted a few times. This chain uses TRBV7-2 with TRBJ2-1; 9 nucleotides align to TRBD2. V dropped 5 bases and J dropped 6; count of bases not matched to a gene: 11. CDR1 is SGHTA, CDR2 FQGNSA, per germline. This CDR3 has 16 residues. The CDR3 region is CASSLREQRGVNEQFF. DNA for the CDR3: TGTGCCAGCAGCCTCCGGGAACAGCGGGGGGTCAATGAGCAGTTCTTC.

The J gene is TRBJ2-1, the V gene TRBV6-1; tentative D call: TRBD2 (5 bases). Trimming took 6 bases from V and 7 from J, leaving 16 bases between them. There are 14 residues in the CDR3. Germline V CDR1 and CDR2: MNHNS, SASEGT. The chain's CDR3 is CASSPSGKHNEQFF. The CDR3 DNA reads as TGTGCCAGCAGCCCCTCGGGAAAACATAATGAGCAGTTCTTC.

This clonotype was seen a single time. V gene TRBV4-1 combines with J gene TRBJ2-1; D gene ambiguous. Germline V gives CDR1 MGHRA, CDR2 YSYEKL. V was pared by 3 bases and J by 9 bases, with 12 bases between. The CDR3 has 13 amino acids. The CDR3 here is CASSQERRSEQFF. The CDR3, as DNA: TGCGCCAGCAGCCAGGAACGGCGGAGTGAGCAGTTCTTC.

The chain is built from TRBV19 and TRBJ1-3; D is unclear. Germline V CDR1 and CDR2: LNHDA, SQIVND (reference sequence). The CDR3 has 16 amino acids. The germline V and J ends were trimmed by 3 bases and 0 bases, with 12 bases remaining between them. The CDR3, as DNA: TGTGCCAGTAGTATTTTTGCCGGAAGCTCTGGAAACACCATATATTTT. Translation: CASSIFAGSSGNTIYF. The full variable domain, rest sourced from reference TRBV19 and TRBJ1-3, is DGGITQSPKYLFRKEGQNVTLSCEQNLNHDAMYWYRQDPGQGLRLIYYSQIVNDFQKGDIAEGYSVSREKKESFPLTVTSAQKNPTAFYLCASSIFAGSSGNTIYFGEGSWLTVV.

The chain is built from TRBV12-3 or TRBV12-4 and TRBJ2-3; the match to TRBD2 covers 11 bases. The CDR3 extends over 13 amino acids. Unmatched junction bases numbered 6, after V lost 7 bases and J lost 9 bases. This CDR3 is CASNLAGGSTQYF. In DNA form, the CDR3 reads TGTGCCAGCAACCTAGCGGGAGGAAGCACGCAGTATTTT.

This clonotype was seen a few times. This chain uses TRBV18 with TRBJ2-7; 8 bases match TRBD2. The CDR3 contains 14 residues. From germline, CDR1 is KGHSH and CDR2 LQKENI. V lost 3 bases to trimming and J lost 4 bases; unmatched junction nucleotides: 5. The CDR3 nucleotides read TGTGCCAGCTCACCGGGACTAGGGGAGTACGAGCAGTACTTC. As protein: CASSPGLGEYEQYF.

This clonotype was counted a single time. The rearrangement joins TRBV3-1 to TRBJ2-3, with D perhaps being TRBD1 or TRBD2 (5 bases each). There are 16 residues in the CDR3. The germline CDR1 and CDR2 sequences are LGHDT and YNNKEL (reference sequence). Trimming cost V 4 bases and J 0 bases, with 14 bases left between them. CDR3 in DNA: TGTGCCAGCAGCCGCCGGGACCCAGGGAGCACAGATACGCAGTATTTT. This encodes CASSRRDPGSTDTQYF.

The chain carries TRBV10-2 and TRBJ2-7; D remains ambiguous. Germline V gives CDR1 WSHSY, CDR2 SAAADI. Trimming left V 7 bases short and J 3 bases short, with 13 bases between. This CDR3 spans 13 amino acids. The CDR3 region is CASTNAGRYEQYF. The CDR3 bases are TGCGCCAGCACTAACGCTGGGCGCTACGAGCAGTACTTC.

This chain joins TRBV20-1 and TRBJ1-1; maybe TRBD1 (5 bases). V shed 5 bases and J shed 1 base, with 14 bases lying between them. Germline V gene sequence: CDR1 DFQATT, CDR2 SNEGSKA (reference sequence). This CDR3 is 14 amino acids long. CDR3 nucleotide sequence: TGCAGTGCTCCCCGTTGGGGGACGAACACTGAAGCTTTCTTT. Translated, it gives CSAPRWGTNTEAFF.

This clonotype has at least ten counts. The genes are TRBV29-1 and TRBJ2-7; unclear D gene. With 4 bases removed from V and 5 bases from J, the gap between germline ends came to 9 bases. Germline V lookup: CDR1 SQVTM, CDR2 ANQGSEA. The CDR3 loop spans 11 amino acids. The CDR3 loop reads CSVVRSHEQYF. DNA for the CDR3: TGCAGCGTTGTGAGGTCCCACGAGCAGTACTTC.

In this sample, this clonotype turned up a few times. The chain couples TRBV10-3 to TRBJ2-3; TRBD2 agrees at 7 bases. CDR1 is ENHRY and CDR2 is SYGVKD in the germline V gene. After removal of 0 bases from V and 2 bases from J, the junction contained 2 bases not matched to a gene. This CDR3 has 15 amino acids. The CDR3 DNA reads TGTGCCATCAGTGAGTCGCTAGCGGCCACAGATACGCAGTATTTT. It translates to CAISESLAATDTQYF.

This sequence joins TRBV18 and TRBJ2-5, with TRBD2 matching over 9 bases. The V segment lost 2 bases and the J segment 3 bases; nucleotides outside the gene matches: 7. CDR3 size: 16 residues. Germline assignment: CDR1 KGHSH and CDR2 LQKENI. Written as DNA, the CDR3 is TGTGCCAGCTCACCAGTTTATGCTAGCGGGAAAGAGACCCAGTACTTC. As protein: CASSPVYASGKETQYF.

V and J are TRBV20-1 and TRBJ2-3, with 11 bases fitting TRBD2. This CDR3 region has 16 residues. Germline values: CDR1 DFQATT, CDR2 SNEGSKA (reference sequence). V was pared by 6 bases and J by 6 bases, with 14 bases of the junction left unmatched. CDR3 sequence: CSASSGLAEWPDTQYF. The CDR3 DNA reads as TGCAGTGCCTCATCGGGACTAGCGGAGTGGCCCGATACGCAGTATTTT.

Here the CDR3 DNA reads TGTGCCAGCAGCCACTCCCCTAGCGGTGAGCAGTTCTTC. It is translated as CASSHSPSGEQFF. The chain links TRBV3-1 to TRBJ2-1; 7 positions agree with TRBD2. The CDR3 has 13 residues. J lost 9 bases, V lost 3 bases, and 5 bases had no gene match. Germline CDR1 LGHDT, CDR2 YNNKEL (reference sequence).

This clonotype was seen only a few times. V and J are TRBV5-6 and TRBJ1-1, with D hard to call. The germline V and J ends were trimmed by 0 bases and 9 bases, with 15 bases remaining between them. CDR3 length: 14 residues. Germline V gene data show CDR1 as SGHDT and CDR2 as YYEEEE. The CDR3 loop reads CASSLVSGTGKAFF. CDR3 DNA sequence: TGTGCCAGCAGCTTGGTTTCGGGTACGGGAAAAGCTTTCTTT.

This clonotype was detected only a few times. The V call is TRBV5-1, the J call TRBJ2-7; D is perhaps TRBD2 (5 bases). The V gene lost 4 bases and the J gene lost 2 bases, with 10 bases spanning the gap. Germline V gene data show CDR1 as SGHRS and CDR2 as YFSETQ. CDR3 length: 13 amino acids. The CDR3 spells CASSRSGTYEQYF. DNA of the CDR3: TGCGCCAGCAGCCGGAGCGGCACCTACGAGCAGTACTTC.

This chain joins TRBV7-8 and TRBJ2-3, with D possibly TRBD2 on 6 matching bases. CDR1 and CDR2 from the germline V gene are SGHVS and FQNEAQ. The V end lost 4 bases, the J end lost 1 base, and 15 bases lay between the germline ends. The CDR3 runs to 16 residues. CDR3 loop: CASSSKRVFGTDTQYF. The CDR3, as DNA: TGTGCCAGCAGCTCGAAGCGGGTTTTTGGCACAGATACGCAGTATTTT.

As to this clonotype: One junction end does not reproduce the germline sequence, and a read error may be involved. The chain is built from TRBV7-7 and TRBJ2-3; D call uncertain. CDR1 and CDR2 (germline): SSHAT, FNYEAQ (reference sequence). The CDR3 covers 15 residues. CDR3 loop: CASSPSRSRTDTQYF. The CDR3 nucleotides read TGTGCTAGCAGCCCCTCGCGTTCTCGCACAGATACGCAGTATTTT.

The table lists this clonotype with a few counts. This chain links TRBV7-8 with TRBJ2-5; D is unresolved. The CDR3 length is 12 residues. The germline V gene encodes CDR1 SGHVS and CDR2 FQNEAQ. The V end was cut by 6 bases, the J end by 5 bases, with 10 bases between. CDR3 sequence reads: CASRPLGETQYF. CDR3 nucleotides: TGTGCCAGCAGGCCCCTCGGGGAGACCCAGTACTTC.

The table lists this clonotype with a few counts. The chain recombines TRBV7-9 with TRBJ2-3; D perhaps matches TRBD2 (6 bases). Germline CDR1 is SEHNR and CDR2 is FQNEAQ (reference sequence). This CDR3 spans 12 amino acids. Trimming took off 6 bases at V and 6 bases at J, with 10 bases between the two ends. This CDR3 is CASSHSGDTQYF. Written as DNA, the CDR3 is TGTGCCAGCAGTCATAGCGGCGATACGCAGTATTTT.